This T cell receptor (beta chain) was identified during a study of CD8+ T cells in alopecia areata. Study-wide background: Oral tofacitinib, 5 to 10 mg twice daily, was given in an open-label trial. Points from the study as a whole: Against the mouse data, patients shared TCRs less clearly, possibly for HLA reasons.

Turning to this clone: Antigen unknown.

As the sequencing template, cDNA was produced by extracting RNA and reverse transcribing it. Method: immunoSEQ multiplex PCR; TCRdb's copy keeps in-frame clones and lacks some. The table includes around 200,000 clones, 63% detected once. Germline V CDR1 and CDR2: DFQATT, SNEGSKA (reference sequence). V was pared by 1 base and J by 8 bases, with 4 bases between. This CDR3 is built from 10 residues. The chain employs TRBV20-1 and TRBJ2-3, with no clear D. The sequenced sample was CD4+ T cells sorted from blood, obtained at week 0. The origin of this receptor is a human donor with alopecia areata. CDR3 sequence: CSARVGTQYF. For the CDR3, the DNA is TGCAGTGCTAGAGTCGGTACGCAGTATTTT.